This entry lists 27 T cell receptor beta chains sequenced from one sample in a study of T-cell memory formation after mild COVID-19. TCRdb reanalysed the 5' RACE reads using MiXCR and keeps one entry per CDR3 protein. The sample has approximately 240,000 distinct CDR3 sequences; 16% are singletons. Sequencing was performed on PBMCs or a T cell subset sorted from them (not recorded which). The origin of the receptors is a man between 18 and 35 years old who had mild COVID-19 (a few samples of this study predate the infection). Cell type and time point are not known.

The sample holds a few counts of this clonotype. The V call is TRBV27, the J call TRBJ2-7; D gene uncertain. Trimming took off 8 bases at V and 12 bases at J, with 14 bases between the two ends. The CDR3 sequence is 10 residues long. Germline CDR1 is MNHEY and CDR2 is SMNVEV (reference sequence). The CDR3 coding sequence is TGTGCCAGCGGGGTTCATACCAGGTACTTC. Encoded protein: CASGVHTRYF.

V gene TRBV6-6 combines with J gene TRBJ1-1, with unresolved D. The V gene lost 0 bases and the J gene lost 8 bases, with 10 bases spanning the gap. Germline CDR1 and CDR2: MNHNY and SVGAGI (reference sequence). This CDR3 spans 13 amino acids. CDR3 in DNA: TGTGCCAGCAGTTACTCCCCCTGGTCGGAAGCTTTCTTT. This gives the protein CASSYSPWSEAFF.

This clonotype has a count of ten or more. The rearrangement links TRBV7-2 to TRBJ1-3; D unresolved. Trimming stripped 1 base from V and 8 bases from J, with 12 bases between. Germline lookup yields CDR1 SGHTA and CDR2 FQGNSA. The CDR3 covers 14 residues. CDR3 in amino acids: CASSLVRREDTIYF. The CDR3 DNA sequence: TGTGCCAGCAGCTTAGTTCGTCGGGAGGACACCATATATTTT.

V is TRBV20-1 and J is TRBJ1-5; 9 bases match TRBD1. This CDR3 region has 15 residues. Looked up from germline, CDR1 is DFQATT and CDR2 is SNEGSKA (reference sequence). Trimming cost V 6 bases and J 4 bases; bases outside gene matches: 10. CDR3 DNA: TGCAGTGCCTCCACCGGGACAGGGCATAATCAGCCCCAGCATTTT. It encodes CSASTGTGHNQPQHF.

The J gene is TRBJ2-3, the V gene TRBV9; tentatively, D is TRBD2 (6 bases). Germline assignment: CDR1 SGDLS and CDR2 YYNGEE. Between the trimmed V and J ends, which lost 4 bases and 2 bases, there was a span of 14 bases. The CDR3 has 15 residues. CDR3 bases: TGTGCCAGCAGCTCCTCTGGACTAACCACAGATACGCAGTATTTT. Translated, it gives CASSSSGLTTDTQYF. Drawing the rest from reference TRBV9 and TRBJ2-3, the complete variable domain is DSGVTQTPKHLITATGQRVTLRCSPRSGDLSVYWYQQSLDQGLQFLIQYYNGEERAKGNILERFSAQQFPDLHSELNLSSLELGDSALYFCASSSSGLTTDTQYFGPGTRLTVL.

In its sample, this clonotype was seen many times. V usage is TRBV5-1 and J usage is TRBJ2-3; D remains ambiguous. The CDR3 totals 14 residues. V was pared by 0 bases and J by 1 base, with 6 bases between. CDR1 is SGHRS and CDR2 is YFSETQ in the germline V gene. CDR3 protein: CASSLVMGTDTQYF. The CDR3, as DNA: TGCGCCAGCAGCTTGGTTATGGGCACAGATACGCAGTATTTT.

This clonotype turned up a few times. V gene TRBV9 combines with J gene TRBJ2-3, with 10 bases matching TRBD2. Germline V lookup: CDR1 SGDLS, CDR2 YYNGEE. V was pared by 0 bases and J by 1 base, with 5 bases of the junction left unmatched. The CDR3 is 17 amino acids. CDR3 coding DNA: TGTGCCAGCAGCGTAGCCCCTACTAGCGGGGGCACAGATACGCAGTATTTT. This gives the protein CASSVAPTSGGTDTQYF.

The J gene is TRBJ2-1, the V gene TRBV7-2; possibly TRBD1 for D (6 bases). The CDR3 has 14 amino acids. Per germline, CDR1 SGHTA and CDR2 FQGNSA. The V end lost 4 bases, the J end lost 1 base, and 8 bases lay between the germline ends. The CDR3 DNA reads TGTGCCAGCAGCTCCAGGGGTTCCTACAATGAGCAGTTCTTC. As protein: CASSSRGSYNEQFF.

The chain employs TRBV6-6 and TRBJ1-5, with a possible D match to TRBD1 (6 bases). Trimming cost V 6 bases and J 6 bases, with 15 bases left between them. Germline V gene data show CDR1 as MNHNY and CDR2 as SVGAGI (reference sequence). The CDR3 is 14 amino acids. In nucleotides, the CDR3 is TGTGCCAGCAGAAGAGACAGGCGGGGTCAGCCCCAGCATTTT. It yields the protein CASRRDRRGQPQHF.

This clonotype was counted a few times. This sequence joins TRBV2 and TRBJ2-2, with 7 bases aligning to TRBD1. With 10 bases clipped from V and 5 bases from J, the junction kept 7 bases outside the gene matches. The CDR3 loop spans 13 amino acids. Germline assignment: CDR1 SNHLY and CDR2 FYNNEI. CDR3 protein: CATGQERTGELFF. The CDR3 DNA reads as TGTGCCACCGGACAGGAGAGGACCGGGGAGCTGTTTTTT.

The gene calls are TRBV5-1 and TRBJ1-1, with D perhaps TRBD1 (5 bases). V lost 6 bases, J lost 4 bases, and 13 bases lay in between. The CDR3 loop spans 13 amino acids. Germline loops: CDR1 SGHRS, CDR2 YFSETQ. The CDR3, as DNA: TGCGCCAGCAAACAGGACTCCTCCACTGAAGCTTTCTTT. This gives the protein CASKQDSSTEAFF.

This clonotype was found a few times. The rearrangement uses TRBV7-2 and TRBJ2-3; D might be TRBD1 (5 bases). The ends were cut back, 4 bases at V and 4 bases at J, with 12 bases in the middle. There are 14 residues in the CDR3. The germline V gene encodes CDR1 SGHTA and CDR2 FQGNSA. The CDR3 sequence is CASSSPFRADTQYF. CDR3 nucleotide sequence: TGTGCCAGCAGCTCGCCGTTCAGGGCAGATACGCAGTATTTT.

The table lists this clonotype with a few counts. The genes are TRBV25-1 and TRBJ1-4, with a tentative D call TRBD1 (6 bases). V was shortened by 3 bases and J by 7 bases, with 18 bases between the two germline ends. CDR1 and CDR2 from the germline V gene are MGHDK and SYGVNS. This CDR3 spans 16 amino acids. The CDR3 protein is CASSEVTGRGSEKLFF. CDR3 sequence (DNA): TGTGCCAGCAGTGAGGTAACTGGGAGGGGGAGTGAAAAACTGTTTTTT.

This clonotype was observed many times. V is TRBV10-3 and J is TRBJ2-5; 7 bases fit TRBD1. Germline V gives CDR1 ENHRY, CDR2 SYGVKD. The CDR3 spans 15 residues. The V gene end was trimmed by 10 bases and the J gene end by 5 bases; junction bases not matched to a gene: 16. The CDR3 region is CATEGGQGDGETQYF. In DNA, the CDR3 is TGTGCCACCGAGGGTGGGCAGGGGGATGGGGAGACCCAGTACTTC.

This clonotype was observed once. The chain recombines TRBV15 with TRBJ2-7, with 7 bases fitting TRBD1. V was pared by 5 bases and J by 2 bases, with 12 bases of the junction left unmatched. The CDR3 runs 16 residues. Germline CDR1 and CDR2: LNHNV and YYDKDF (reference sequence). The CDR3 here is CATSDVDRIPTYEQYF. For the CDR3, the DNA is TGTGCCACCAGCGATGTGGACAGGATCCCTACCTACGAGCAGTACTTC.

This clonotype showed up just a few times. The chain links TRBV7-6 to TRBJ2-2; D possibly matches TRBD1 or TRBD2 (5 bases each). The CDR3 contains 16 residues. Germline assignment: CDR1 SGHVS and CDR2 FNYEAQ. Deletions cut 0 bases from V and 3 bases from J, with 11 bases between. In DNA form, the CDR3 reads TGTGCCAGCAGCTTAGCTGGGCAGGGACACACCGGGGAGCTGTTTTTT. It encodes CASSLAGQGHTGELFF. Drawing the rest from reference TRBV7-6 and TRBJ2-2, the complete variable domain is GAGVSQSPRYKVTKRGQDVALRCDPISGHVSLYWYRQALGQGPEFLTYFNYEAQQDKSGLPNDRFSAERPEGSISTLTIQRTEQRDSAMYRCASSLAGQGHTGELFFGEGSRLTVL.

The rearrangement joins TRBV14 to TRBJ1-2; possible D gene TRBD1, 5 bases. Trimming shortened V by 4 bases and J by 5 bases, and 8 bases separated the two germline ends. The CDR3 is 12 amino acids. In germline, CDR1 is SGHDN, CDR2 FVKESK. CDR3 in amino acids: CASSRGSYGYTF. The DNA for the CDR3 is TGTGCCAGCAGCCGGGGGTCATATGGCTACACCTTC.

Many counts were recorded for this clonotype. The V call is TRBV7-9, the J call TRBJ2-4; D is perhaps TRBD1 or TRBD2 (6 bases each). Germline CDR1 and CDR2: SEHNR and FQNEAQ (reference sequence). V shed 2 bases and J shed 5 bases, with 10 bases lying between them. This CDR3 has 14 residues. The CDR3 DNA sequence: TGTGCCAGCAGCTTACGGGGGCCCCAAAACATTCAGTACTTC. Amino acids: CASSLRGPQNIQYF.

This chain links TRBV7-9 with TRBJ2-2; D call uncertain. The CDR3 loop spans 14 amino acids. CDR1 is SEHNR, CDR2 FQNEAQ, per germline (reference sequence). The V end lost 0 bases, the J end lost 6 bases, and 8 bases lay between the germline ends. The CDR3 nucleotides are TGTGCCAGCAGCTTAGCGGCGAGTCCCGGGGAGCTGTTTTTT. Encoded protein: CASSLAASPGELFF.

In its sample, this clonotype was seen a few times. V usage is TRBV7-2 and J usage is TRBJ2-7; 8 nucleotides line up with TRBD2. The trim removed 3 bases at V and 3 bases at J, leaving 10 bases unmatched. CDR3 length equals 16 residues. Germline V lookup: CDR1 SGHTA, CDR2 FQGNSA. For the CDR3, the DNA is TGTGCCAGCAGCTTCGGGGGGGGGCGCGGGATCTACGAGCAGTACTTC. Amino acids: CASSFGGGRGIYEQYF.

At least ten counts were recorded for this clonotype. The CDR3 here is CASSKPDRANSPLHF. For the CDR3, the DNA is TGTGCCAGCAGCAAACCGGACAGAGCAAATTCACCCCTCCACTTT. J is TRBJ1-6 and V is TRBV21-1; TRBD1, as called in the table, went unchecked against the DNA. TRBV21-1 is termed a pseudogene. This CDR3 is built from 15 residues.

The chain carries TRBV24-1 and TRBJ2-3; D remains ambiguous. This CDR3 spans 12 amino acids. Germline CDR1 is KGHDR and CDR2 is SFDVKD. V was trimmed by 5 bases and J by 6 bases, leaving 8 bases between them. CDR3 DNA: TGTGCCACCAGTGGACTCACGGATACGCAGTATTTT. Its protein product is CATSGLTDTQYF.

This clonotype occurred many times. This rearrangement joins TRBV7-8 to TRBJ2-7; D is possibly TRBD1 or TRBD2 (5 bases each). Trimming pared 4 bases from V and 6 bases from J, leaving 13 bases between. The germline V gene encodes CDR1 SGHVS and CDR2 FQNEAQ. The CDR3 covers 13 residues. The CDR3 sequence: CASSWDLTSEQYF. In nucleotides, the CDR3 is TGTGCCAGCAGCTGGGACCTTACTTCCGAGCAGTACTTC.

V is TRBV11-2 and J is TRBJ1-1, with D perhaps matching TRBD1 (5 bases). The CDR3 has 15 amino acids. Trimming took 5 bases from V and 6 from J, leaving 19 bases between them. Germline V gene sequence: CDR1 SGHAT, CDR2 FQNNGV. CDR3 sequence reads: CASSPRWGGVAEAFF. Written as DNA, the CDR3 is TGTGCCAGCAGCCCTAGATGGGGCGGAGTCGCTGAAGCTTTCTTT.

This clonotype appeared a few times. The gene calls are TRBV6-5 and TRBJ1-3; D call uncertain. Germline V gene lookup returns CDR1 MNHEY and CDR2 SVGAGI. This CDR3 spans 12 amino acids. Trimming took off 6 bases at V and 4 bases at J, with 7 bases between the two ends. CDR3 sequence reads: CASRGPGNTIYF. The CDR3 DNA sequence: TGTGCCAGCAGAGGCCCCGGAAACACCATATATTTT.

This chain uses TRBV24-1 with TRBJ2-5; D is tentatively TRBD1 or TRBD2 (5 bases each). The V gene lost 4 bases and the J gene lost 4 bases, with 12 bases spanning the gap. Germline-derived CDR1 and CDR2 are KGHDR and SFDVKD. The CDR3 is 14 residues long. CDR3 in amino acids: CATSDFRDAETQYF. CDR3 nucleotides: TGTGCCACCAGTGACTTCCGGGACGCAGAGACCCAGTACTTC.

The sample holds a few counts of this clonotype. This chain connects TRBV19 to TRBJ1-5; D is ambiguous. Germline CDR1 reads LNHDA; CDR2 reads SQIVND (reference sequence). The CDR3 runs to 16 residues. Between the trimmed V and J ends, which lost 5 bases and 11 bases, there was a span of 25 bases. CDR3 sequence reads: CASSSPRVDASPTQHF. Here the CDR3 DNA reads TGTGCCAGTAGTTCCCCTAGGGTTGACGCTTCTCCGACCCAGCATTTT.